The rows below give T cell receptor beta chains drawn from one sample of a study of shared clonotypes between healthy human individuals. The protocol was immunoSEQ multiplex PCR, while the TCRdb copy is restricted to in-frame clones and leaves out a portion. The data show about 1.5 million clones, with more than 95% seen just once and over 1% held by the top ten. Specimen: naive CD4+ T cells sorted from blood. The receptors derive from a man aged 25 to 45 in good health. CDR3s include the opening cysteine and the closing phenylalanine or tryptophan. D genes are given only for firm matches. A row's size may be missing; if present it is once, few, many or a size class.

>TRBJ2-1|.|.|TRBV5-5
TGTGCCAGCAGCTCGGGGGGCCTCGCCTACAATGAGCAGTTCTTC
CASSSGGLAYNEQFF
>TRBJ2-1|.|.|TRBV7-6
TGTGCCAGCAGCTTAGCGCTAACCCTATACAATGAGCAGTTCTTC
CASSLALTLYNEQFF
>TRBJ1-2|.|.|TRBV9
TGTGCCAGCAGCGTAGATTTAGGTATACAGGGTGGGATCTATGGCTACACCTTC
CASSVDLGIQGGIYGYTF
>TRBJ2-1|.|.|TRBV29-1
TGCAGCGTTGATCCGGGAGTCGATGAGCAGTTCTTC
CSVDPGVDEQFF
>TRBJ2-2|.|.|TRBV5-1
TGCGCCAGCAGAAACTCACAGAACACCGGGGAGCTGTTTTTT
CASRNSQNTGELFF
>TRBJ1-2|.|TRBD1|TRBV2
TGTGCCAGCAGCAGACAGGGACCCCTCAATGCGGATGGCTACACCTTC
CASSRQGPLNADGYTF
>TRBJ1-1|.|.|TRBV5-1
TGCGCCAGCAGTTTCGGGACTTTGAACACTGAAGCTTTCTTT
CASSFGTLNTEAFF
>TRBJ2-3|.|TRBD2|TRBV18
TGTGCCAGCTCACCCATTACCTCCCTAGCGGGAGTTATCGATACGCAGTATTTT
CASSPITSLAGVIDTQYF
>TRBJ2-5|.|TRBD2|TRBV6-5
TGTGCCAGCAGCCAGACTAGCGCCGTCGGGACCCAGTACTTC
CASSQTSAVGTQYF
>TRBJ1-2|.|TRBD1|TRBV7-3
TGTGCCAGCAGTACTCGGGACAGGCGCATTGGCTACACCTTC
CASSTRDRRIGYTF
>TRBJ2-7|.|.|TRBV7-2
TGTGCCAGCAGTCGAGACAGGACCCTATCCTACGAGCAGTACTTC
CASSRDRTLSYEQYF
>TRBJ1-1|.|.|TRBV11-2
TGTGCCAGCAGCTTAGTTTGGGGGAACAGGGTCACTGAAGCTTTCTTT
CASSLVWGNRVTEAFF
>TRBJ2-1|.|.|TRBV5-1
TGCGCCAGCAGCTTGTCCACCCCGGGGGTCTACAATGAGCAGTTCTTC
CASSLSTPGVYNEQFF
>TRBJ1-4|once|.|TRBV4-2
TGTGCCAGCAGCCAGGACGGTGCAACTAATGAAAAACTGTTTTTT
CASSQDGATNEKLFF
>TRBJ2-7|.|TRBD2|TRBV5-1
TGCGCCAGCAGCACCGGGACTAGCGGGAGACGATGGGAGCAGTACTTC
CASSTGTSGRRWEQYF
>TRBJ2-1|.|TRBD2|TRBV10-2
TGCGCCAGCAGTGAGTCCGCACTAGCGGGGGACAATGAGCAGTTCTTC
CASSESALAGDNEQFF
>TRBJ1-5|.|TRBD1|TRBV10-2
TGCGCCAGCAGATTTGACAGGGGACCCAATCAGCCCCAGCATTTT
CASRFDRGPNQPQHF
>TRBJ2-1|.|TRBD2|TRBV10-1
TGCGCCAGCAGTGAGTTTGAGCTAGCGGGACACAATGAGCAGTTCTTC
CASSEFELAGHNEQFF
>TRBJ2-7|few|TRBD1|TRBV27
TGTGCCAGTAAGACAGGGGTGTACGAGCAGTACTTC
CASKTGVYEQYF
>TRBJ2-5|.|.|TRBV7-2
TGTGCCAGCGGGCCTCCTTGGGAGACCCAGTACTTC
CASGPPWETQYF
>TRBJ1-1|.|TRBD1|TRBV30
TGTGCCTGGAGTAATCCCAGGGGGCGGGAAGCTTTCTTT
CAWSNPRGREAFF
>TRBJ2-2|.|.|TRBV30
TGTGCCTGGAGTCCGGACCTGGTGGCGGGGGAGCTGTTTTTT
CAWSPDLVAGELFF
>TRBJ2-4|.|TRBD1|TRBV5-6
TGTGCCAGCAGCTTGGAAGCAGGGGGTGTTAATTTC
CASSLEAGGVNF
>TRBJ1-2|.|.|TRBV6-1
TGTGCCAGCAGTGAAAGGGACAAGCGCGGCTATGGCTACACCTTC
CASSERDKRGYGYTF
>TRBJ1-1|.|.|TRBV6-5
TGTGCCAGCAGTTACTCGACAAGGAACACTGAAGCTTTCTTT
CASSYSTRNTEAFF
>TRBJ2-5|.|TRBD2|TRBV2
TGTGCCAGCAGTGAAGGGCTGGCTAGCGGGAGGGCCGAAGAGACCCAGTACTTC
CASSEGLASGRAEETQYF
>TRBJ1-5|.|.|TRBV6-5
TGTGCCAGCAGTTTCAACCGACAGGCAAATCAGCCCCAGCATTTT
CASSFNRQANQPQHF
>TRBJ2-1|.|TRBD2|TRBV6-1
TGTGCCAGCAGTGAAGCGGGGCTAGCGGGAAATGAGCAGTTCTTC
CASSEAGLAGNEQFF
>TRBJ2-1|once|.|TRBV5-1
TGCGCCAGCAGCTTGGCCCAGGGGAATGAGCAGTTCTTC
CASSLAQGNEQFF
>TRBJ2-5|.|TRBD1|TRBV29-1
TGCAGCGTTTTACTACAGGGGCAAGAGACCCAGTACTTC
CSVLLQGQETQYF
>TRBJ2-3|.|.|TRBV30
TGTGCCTGGAACCAACCGGGCCTAGCTGCAGATACGCAGTATTTT
CAWNQPGLAADTQYF
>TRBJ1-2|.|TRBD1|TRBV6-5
TGTGCCAGCAGTCCAGGGACAGGGGTCTATGGCTACACCTTC
CASSPGTGVYGYTF
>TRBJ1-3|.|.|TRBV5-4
TGTGCCAGCAGCTTAGGACTCTCTGGAAACACCATATATTTT
CASSLGLSGNTIYF
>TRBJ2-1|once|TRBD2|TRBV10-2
TGCGCCAGCTCTGAGGGACTAGGGACTGAGCAGTTCTTC
CASSEGLGTEQFF
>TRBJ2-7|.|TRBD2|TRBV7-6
TGTGCCAGCAGCGTGGGACTAGCGGGAGAGCACGAGCAGTACTTC
CASSVGLAGEHEQYF
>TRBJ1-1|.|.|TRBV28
TGTGCCAGCGACGTTGACTTGGGACGTAAAAACACTGAAGCTTTCTTT
CASDVDLGRKNTEAFF
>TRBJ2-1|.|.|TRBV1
TGCACCAGCAGCCAAGAGTCTAGTTTGGACAATGAGCAGTTCTTC
CTSSQESSLDNEQFF
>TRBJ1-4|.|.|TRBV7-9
TGTGCCAGCAGCTTAGATGAAAAACTGTTTTTT
CASSLDEKLFF
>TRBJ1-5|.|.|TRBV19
TGTGCCAGTAGTATCAGGAATAGCAATCAGCCCCAGCATTTT
CASSIRNSNQPQHF
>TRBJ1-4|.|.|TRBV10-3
TGTGCCATCAGTGAGTCCCGCTTAAATGAAAAACTGTTTTTT
CAISESRLNEKLFF
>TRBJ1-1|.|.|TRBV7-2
TGTGCCAGCAGCTCAGCCCCTCGGGTCACTGAAGCTTTCTTT
CASSSAPRVTEAFF
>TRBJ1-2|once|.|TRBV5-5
TGTGCCAGCAGCTTGGCCTGGCAGATCCGAACCTATGGCTACACCTTC
CASSLAWQIRTYGYTF
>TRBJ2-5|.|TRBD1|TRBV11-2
TGTGCCAGCAGCTTGACAGGGGGGGCAGAGACCCAGTACTTC
CASSLTGGAETQYF
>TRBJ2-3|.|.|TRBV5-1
TGCGCCAGCAGCTTGGACAGGGAGGGAGATACGCAGTATTTT
CASSLDREGDTQYF